The T cell receptor (beta chain) described here comes from a study of blood T cell repertoires in COVID-19 (dated by TCRdb to about 2020). With regard to the full study: Samples covering the acute and convalescent phases of COVID-19 were provided by collaborators in the United States, Italy and Spain. Samples were obtained from the ongoing ImmuneRACE study (first 160 participants) and from approximately 1,200 subjects provided by 6 global collaborators. A freely available public database, intended as a resource for researchers studying the immune response to SARS-CoV-2, is where the repertoires were released. The prospective study material was composed of cDNA or gDNA derived from T cells, B-cell-depleted T cells, or PBMCs. Where available, HLA class I and class II types were taken from metadata supplied by the sample provider and were not determined by assay-based typing. Nearly every sample came with metadata listing a de-identified subject ID, COVID-19 status, age in years and sex. Subjects who had been exposed to COVID-19, were actively infected with it, or had recovered from it provided the deeply sampled blood TCRbeta repertoires that made up the dataset. Findings and caveats that apply to the study as a whole: The quantity of clinical and demographic metadata differed by source and by participant and was supplied without curation.

Deletion took 5 bases off V and 5 bases off J, with a span of 15 bases between the germline ends. CDR1 is given as LNHDA and CDR2 as SQIVND, both from the germline V gene (reference sequence). Its CDR3 holds 15 amino acids, cysteine through phenylalanine. The retained sequence is limited to the CDR3, 45 bases, with the frame set at the first base. This clone has just one count. Its antigen is not yet known. The record has no base qualities; no much larger clone is one base away. The immunoSEQ Assay, a bias-controlled multiplex PCR, was used to amplify TCRbeta CDR3 regions from genomic DNA. On the authors' methods: The number of nucleated cells in each sample was estimated by amplification of reference gene primers within the assay. To quantify the absolute abundance of each unique TCRbeta CDR3 rearrangement, sequence reads were collapsed and filtered. For each sample, productive Simpson clonality was calculated as the square root of Simpson's diversity index across productive rearrangements. TCRdb stores this immuneACCESS table with in-frame sequences only. Part of the clones is absent; in the studies checked, under half of the shortfall reflects unresolved V genes, and no reason is known for the rest. The V and J calls and clone size come from that table; D and trimming were worked out from the DNA. A total of more than 250,000 clones appear in this sample, around 86% of them only once. 2% to 2.5% of the sample is in the top ten clones.

Another Seattle source contributed samples from volunteer blood donors who had recovered from COVID-19. The collaborating institutions used their own protocols to collect whole blood in K2EDTA tubes. Collaborator samples were shipped for TCRbeta analysis as frozen whole blood, isolated PBMCs, or DNA extracted from either sample type. Recombination connected TRBV19 to TRBJ2-2, with a tentative D gene TRBD1 over 6 matching bases. This clonotype was obtained from a young woman who had recovered from COVID-19. Sequencing was performed on peripheral blood. The nucleotide sequence reads TGTGCCAGTAGTGGAGCAGGGGAAGTGACCGGGGAGCTGTTTTTT. This yields the protein CASSGAGEVTGELFF.